This T cell receptor beta chain was observed in a study of glioma-infiltrating T cells. Amplification of TCR alpha and beta CDR3 regions from RNA used iRepertoire nested multiplex PCR. Input was 100-400 ng of tissue mRNA or PBMC total RNA. TCRdb called the multiplex PCR reads again in MiXCR, with one record for every CDR3 protein. The sample lists some 120,000 distinct CDR3 sequences, 20% to 25% seen once, with 12% to 15% in the top ten. Study-level results: Non-neoplastic patients had below-expected tissue-blood divergence, while all gliomas exceeded expectation. Only very few CDR3 sequences appeared in both tissue and blood.

The germline gives CDR1 MNHNY, CDR2 SVGAGI (reference sequence). The V gene end was trimmed by 0 bases and the J gene end by 2 bases; junction bases not matched to a gene: 7. The CDR3 covers 18 residues. This clonotype was seen repeatedly, ten times or more. Its antigen is not identified. The specimen sequenced was glioma tissue, nonneoplastic brain tissue, or PBMCs (not recorded which). V is TRBV6-6 and J is TRBJ2-1; 10 bases align to TRBD2. The source of this sequence is a human donor with low-grade glioma or glioblastoma, undergoing nonglioma brain surgery, or in good health (not recorded which). The CDR3 nucleotides read TGTGCCAGCAGTTACTCGGTAGCGGGAGGAGTCCCCTACAATGAGCAGTTCTTC. Its translation is CASSYSVAGGVPYNEQFF.